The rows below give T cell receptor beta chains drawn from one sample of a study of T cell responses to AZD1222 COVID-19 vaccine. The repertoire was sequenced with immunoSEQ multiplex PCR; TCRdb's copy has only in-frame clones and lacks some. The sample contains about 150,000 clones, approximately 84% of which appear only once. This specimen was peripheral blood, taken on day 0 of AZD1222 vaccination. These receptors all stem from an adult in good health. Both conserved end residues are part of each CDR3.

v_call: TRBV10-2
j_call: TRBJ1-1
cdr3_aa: CASSEMTEAFF

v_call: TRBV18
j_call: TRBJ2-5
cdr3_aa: CASGTGGETQYF

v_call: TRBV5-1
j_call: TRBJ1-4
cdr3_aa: CASGLTGPGNEKLFF

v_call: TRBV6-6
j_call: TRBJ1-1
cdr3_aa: CASGGEMNTEAFF

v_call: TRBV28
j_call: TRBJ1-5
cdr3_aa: CASSDGQGSNQPQHF

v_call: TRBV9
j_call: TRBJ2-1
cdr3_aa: CASSGQIAGEQFF

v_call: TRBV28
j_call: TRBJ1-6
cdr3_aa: CASSPRGGVLHF

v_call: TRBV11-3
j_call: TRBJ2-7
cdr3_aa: CASSLGPQYEQYF

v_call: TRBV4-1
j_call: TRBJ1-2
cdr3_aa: CASSQVRGGANYGYTF

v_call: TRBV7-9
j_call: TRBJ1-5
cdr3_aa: CASSSGTQPQHF

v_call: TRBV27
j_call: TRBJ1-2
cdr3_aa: CASSYRGFYGYTF

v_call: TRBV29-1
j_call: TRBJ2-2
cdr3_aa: CSAEDRDRNTGELFF

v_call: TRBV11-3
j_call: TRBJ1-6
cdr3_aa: CASSLGGGSPLHF

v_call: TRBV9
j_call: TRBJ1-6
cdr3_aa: CASSVGIDVGSYNSPLHF

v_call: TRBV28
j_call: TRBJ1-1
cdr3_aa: CASTDGTTGEAFF

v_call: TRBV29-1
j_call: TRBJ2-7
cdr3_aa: CSVRQATYEQYF

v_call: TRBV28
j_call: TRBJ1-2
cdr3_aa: CASSPPWAGNYGYTF

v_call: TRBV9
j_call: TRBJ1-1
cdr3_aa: CASSPDRVSAEAFF

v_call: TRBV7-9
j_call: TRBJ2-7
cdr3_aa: CASSVATYEQYF

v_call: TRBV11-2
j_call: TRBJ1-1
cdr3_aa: CASSLVHGAGGLRWTEAFF

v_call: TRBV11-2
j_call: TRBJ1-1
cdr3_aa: CASSPSGVWNTEAFF

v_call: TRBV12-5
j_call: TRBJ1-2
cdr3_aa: CASGLVLRQGARRDGYTF

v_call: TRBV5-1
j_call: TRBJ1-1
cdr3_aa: CASVSGSEAFF

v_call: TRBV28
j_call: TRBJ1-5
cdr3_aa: CASFTGSNQPQHF

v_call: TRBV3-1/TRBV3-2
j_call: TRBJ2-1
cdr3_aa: CASSQGDRDPYNEQFF

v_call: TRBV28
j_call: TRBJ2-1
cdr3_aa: CASSHALAGGNEQFF

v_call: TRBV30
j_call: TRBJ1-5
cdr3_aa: CAWRRITARALNQPQHF

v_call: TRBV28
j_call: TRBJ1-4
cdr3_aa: CASSINPGQGNEKLFF

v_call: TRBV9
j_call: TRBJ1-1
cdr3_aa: CASSVSGTADKAFF

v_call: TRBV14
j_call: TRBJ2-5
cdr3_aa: CASSQVFETQYF

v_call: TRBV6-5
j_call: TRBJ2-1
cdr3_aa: CASSYGAASYNEQFF

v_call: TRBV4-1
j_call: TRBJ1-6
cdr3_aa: CASSQAQGDNSPLHF

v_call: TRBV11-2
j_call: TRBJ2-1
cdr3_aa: CASSPGLFNEQFF

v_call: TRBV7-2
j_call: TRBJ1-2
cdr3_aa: CASSPDIRRYGYTF

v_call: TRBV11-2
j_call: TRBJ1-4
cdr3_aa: CASSPGPGEAYTNEKLFF

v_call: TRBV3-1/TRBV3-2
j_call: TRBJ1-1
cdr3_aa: CASSQRFGGNTEAFF

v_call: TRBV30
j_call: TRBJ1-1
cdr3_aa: CACYRGVNTEAFF

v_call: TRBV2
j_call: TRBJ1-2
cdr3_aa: CASSGQGAGYGYTF

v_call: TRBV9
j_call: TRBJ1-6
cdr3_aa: CASSPGTGERSPLHF

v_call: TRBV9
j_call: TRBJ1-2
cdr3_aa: CASSVVGGEGGYTF

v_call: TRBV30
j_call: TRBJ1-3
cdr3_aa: CAWSVGTVANTIYF

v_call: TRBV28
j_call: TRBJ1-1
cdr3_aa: CASSRTSLNTEAFF

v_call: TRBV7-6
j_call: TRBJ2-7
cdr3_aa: CASSLNRFYEQYF

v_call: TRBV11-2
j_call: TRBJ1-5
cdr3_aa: CASSFWEDQPQHF

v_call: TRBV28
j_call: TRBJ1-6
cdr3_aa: CATRVALSSPLHF

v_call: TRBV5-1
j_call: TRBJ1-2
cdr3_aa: CASSPDGTYGYTF

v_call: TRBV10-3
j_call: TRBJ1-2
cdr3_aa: CAISDQTGGYGYTF

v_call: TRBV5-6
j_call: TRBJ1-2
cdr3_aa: CASSLRTTTYGYTF

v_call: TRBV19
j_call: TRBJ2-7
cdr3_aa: CASSSRGGAGYEQYF

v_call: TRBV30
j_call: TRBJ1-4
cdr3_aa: CAWSDRGRNEKLFF

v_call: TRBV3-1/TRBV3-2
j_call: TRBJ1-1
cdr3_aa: CASSQEEDRPFEAFF

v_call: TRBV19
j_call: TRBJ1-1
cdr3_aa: CASRESTGTTEAFF

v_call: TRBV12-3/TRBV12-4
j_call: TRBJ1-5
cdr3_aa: CASRGGGNQPQHF

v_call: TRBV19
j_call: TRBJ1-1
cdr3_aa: CASSLRDRGGGTEAFF